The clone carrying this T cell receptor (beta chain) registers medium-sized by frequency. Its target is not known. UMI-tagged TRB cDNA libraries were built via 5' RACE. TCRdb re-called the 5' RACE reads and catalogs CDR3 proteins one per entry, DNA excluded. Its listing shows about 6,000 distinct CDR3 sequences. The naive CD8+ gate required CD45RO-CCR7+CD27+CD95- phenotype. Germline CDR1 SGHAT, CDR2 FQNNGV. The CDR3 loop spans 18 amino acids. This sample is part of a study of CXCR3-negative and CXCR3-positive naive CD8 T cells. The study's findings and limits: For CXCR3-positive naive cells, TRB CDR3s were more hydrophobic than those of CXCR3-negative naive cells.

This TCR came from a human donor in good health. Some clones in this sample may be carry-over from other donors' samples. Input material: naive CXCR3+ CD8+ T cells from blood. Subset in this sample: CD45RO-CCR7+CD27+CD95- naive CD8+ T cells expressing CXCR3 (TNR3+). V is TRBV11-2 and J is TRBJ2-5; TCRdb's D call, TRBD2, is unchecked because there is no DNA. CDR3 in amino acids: CASSLDLLAGGLRKTQYF.